This TCR beta chain emerged from a study of T cell responses to AZD1222 COVID-19 vaccine. Study outcomes and limitations: After two AZD1222 doses, spike-specific TCR breadth and depth rose versus day 0.

V was pared by 2 bases and J by 3 bases, with 6 bases between. Germline V gives CDR1 SGHTS, CDR2 YDEGEE. This CDR3 is 12 amino acids long. This clone showed up just a few times. Its antigen remains unknown. Only in-frame clones appear in the TCRdb table, and some are missing; sequencing was by immunoSEQ multiplex PCR. The table includes 90,000 to 100,000 clones, about 90% detected once. The sequence was collected from an adult who received the AZD1222 COVID-19 vaccine. The chain recombines TRBV5-8 with TRBJ2-7; D gene uncertain. Sequenced material: peripheral blood, taken 28 days after the second AZD1222 dose. The CDR3 DNA sequence: TGTGCCAGCAGCTTTGGAAACTACGAGCAGTACTTC. Translation: CASSFGNYEQYF. Variable domain in full (rest from reference TRBV5-8 and TRBJ2-7): EAGVTQSPTHLIKTRGQQATLRCSPISGHTSVYWYQQALGLGLQFLLWYDEGEERNRGNFPPRFSGRQFPNYSSELNVNALELEDSALYLCASSFGNYEQYFGPGTRLTVT.